What follows is one T cell receptor (beta chain) and its context. Its target is not known. The CDR3 runs 14 residues. CDR1 and CDR2 (germline): SGHRS, YFSETQ. With 2 bases removed from V and 5 bases from J, the gap between germline ends came to 13 bases. Generated by immunoSEQ multiplex PCR, the TCRdb table keeps only in-frame clones and is missing some. Of about 3,400 clones listed, roughly 70% were seen once; the top ten hold 12%. The data belong to a study of immune evolution from preneoplasia to lung adenocarcinoma. Study findings and constraints: Top clone share appeared to fall from AAH through AIS, MIA, adenocarcinoma.

Source material: FFPE lung adenocarcinoma in situ tissue. The chain has TRBV5-1 and TRBJ2-5, with D perhaps matching TRBD1 (5 bases). The receptor's source is a person aged 60 to 85 with lung adenocarcinoma. CDR3 loop: CASSFDSLGETQYF. DNA of the CDR3: TGCGCCAGCAGCTTTGACAGCCTCGGGGAGACCCAGTACTTC.